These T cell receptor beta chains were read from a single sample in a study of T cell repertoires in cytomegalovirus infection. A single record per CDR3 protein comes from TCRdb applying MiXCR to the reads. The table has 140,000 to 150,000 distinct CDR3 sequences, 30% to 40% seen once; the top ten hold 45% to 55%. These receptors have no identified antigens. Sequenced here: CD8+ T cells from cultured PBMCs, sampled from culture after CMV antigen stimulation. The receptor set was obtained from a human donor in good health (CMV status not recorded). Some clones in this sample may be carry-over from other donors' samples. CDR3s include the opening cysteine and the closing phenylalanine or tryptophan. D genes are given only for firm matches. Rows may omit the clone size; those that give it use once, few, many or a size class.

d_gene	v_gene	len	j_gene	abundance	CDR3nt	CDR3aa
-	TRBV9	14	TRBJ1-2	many	TGTGCCAGCAGCGCCAACACGGCGTTCTATGGCTACACCTTC	CASSANTAFYGYTF
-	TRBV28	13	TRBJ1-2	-	TGTTCCAGCAGTTTAGGGATGGGCTATGGCTACACCTTC	CSSSLGMGYGYTF
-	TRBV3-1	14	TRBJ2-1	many	TGTGCCAGCAGCCAGTTAGGACCCTACAATGAGCAGTTCTTC	CASSQLGPYNEQFF
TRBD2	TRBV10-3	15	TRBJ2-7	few	TGTGCCATCAGTGATAAGACTAGCGGGTCGTACGAGCAGTACTTC	CAISDKTSGSYEQYF
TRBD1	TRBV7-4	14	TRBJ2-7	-	TGTGCCAGCAACAACAGGGGCCAGGGGAACGAGCAGTACTTC	CASNNRGQGNEQYF
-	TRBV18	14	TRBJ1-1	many	TGTGCCAGCTCACCCATCGGCCTGAACACTGAAGCTTTCTTT	CASSPIGLNTEAFF
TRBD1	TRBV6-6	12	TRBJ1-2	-	TGTGCCAGCAGGGGACAGCTCTATGGCTACACCTTC	CASRGQLYGYTF
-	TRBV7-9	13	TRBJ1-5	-	TGTGCCAGCAGAAAGGACAGCAATCAGCCCCAGCATTTT	CASRKDSNQPQHF
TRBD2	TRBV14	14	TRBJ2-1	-	TGTGCCAGCAGCCCTCCGGCGGGGGTAAATGAGCAGTTCTTC	CASSPPAGVNEQFF
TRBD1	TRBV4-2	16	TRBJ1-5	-	TGTGCCAGCAGCCAATCCGCGGACAGGGGCCATCAGCCCCAGCATTTT	CASSQSADRGHQPQHF
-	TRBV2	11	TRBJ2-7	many	TGTGCCAGCGCCAAAGGGTACGAGCAGTACTTC	CASAKGYEQYF
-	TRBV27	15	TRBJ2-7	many	TGTGCCAGCAGGCCCGGTCGGGGGAAAAAGGACGAGCAGTACTTC	CASRPGRGKKDEQYF
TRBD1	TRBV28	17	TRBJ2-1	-	TGTGCCAGCAGTCCTTGGGTGGGGACAGTACACTACAATGAGCAGTTCTTC	CASSPWVGTVHYNEQFF
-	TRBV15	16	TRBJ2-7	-	TGTGCCACCAGCACCTCTGGCGGGGCAGGGGGGGTCGAGCAGTACTTC	CATSTSGGAGGVEQYF
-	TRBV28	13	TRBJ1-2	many	TGTGCCAGCAGTTTATGGGGAGGGAATGGCTACACCTTC	CASSLWGGNGYTF
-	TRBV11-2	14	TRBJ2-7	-	TGTGCCAGCAGCTTTGACGGATTTGCCTACGAGCAGTACTTC	CASSFDGFAYEQYF
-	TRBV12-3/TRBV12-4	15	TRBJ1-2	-	TGTGCCAGCAGTGCACCGACGGGGAACCTTGCTGGCTACACCTTC	CASSAPTGNLAGYTF
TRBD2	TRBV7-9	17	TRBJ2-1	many	TGTGCCAGCAGCTTGATTCTCGGCGGGAGGGGCTTAGATGAGCAGTTCTTC	CASSLILGGRGLDEQFF
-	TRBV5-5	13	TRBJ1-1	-	TGTGCCAGCAGCTCAAGTTGGGAAACTGAAGCTTTCTTT	CASSSSWETEAFF
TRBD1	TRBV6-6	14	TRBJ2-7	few	TGTGCCAGCAGTTTCCCGGGACAGGGCTTCGAGCAGTACTTC	CASSFPGQGFEQYF
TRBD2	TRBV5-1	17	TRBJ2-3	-	TGCGCCAGCAGCGTTCCTTCTAGCGGGGATCCAACAGATACGCAGTATTTT	CASSVPSSGDPTDTQYF
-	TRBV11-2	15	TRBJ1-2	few	TGTGCCAGCAGCGCTAACAACGGGAAAACAGATGGCTACACCTTC	CASSANNGKTDGYTF
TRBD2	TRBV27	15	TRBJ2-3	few	TGTGCCAGCAGTCGGACTAGCGGGGGTGGAGATACGCAGTATTTT	CASSRTSGGGDTQYF
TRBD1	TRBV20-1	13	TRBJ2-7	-	TGCAGTGCAATGCACAGGGGTGGCTACGAGCAGTACTTC	CSAMHRGGYEQYF
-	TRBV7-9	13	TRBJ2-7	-	TGTGCCAGCAGCTTAGTTCGGGCAGACGAGCAGTACTTC	CASSLVRADEQYF
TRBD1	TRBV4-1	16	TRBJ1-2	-	TGCGCCAGCAGCCAAGAAGCCGCCAGGGGGTTCGATGGCTACACCTTC	CASSQEAARGFDGYTF
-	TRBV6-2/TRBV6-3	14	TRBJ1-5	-	TGTGCCAGCACTCCCCCCGGGAGCAATCAGCCCCAGCATTTT	CASTPPGSNQPQHF
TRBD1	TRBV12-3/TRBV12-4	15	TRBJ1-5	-	TGTGCCAGCAGCCCTGGGACAGATAGCAATCAGCCCCAGCATTTT	CASSPGTDSNQPQHF
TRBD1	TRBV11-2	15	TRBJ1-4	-	TGTGCCAGCACCATCCTTTGGGACAGCAATGAAAAACTGTTTTTT	CASTILWDSNEKLFF
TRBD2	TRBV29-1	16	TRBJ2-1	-	TGCAGCGTTGAAGGTACCGGGGGGGGCGCTTACAATGAGCAGTTCTTC	CSVEGTGGGAYNEQFF
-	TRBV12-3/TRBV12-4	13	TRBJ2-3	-	TGTGCCAGCAGTTTAATCAACACAGATACGCAGTATTTT	CASSLINTDTQYF
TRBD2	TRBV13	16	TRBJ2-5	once	TGTGCCAGCAGCCCTCGACTAGCGGGGGCAAAAGAGACCCAGTACTTC	CASSPRLAGAKETQYF
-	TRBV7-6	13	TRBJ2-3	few	TGTGCCAGCAGCTTAGGCGGGATGGATACGCAGTATTTT	CASSLGGMDTQYF
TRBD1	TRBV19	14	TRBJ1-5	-	TGTGCCAGTAGGATGGGCAGGGGGCTTCAGCCCCAGCATTTT	CASRMGRGLQPQHF
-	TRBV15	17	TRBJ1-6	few	TGTGCCACCAGCAGAGATCCCGTTGGACTGAAAAATTCACCCCTCCACTTT	CATSRDPVGLKNSPLHF
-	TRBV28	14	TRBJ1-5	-	TGTGCCAGCAGTCCGGAGGGGAGGGGTCAGCCCCAGCATTTT	CASSPEGRGQPQHF
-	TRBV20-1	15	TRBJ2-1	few	TGCAGTGCTCTGACCGGGACCTCTTCCTACAATGAGCAGTTCTTC	CSALTGTSSYNEQFF
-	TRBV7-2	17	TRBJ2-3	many	TGTGCCAGCAGTTTTCGAACAGTAATTGGGAGCACAGATACGCAGTATTTT	CASSFRTVIGSTDTQYF
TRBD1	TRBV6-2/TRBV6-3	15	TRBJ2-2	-	TGTGCCAGCAGTTATTGGACAGGGGTCGCCGGGGAGCTGTTTTTT	CASSYWTGVAGELFF
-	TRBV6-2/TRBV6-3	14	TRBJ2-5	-	TGTGCCAGCAGTTTCTCCGGACTTCAAGAGACCCAGTACTTC	CASSFSGLQETQYF
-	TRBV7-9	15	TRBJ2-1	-	TGTGCCAGCAGCTTAACTAGTAGGTCCTACAATGAGCAGTTCTTC	CASSLTSRSYNEQFF
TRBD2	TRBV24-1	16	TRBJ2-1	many	TGTGCCACCAGTGATTCTCTAGCGGGGGGCAACAATGAGCAGTTCTTC	CATSDSLAGGNNEQFF
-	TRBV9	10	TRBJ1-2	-	TGTGCCAGCAGCGGGGGGACCTACACCTTC	CASSGGTYTF
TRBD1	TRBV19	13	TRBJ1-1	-	TGTGCCAGTAGTTTACTCCGGGACAGTGAAGCTTTCTTT	CASSLLRDSEAFF
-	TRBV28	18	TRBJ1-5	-	TGTGCCAGCAGTCCCTCTTCTAATACAGGGTCGGGCAATCAGCCCCAGCATTTT	CASSPSSNTGSGNQPQHF